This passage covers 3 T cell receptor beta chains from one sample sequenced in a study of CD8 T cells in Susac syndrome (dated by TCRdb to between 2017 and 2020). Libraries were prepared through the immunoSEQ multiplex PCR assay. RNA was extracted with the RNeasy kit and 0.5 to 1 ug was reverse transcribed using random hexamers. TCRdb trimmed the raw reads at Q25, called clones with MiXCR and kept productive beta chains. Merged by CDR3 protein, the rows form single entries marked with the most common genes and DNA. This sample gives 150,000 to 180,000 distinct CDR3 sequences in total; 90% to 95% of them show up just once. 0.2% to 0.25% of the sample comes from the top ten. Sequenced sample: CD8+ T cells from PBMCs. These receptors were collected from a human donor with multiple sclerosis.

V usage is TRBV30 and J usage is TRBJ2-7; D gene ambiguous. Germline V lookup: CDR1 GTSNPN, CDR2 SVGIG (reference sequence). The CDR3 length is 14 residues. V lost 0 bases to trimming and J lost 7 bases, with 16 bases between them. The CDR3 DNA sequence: TGTGCCTGGAGTGTCCCCGCTTCACTCTGGGAGCAGTACTTC. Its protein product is CAWSVPASLWEQYF.

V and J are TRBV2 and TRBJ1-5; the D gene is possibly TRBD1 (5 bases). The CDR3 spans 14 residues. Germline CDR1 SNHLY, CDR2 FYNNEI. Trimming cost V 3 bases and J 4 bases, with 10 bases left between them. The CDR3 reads CASSDLSGNQPQHF. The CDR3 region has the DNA TGTGCCAGCAGTGATTTATCAGGGAATCAGCCCCAGCATTTT.

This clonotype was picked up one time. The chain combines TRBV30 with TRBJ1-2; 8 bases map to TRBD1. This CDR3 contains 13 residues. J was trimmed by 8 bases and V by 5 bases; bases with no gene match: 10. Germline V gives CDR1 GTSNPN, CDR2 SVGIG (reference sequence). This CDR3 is CAWRTGQGYGYTF. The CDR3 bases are TGTGCCTGGCGGACCGGACAGGGATACGGCTACACCTTC.